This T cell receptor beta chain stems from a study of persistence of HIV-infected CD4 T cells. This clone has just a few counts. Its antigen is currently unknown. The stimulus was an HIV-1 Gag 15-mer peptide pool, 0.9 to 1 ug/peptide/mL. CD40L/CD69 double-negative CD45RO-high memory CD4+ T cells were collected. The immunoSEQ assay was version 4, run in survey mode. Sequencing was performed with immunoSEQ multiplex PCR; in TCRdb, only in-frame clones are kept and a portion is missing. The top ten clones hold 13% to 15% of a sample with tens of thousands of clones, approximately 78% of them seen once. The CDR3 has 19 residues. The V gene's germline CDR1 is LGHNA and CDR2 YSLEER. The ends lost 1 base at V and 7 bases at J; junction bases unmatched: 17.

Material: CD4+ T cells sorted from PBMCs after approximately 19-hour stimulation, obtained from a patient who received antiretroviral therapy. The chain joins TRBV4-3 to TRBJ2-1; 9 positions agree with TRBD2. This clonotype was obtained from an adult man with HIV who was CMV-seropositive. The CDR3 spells CASSQVSGSGSQKVNEQFF. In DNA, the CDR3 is TGCGCCAGCAGCCAAGTGAGTGGTAGCGGGAGTCAAAAGGTGAATGAGCAGTTCTTC.